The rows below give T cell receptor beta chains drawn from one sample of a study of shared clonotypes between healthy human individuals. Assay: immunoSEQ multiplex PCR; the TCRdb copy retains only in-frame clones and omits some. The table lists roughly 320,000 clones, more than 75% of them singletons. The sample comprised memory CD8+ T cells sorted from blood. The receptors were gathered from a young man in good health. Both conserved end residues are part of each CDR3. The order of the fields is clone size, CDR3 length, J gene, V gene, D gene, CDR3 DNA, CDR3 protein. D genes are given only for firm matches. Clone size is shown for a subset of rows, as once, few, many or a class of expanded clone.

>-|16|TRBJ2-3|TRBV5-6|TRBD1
TGTGCCAGCAGCTTAGCAGGGGGAGTTGGCACAGATACGCAGTATTTT
CASSLAGGVGTDTQYF
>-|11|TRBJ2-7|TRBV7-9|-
TGTGCCAGCAGCCCTAGCTCCGAGCAGTACTTC
CASSPSSEQYF
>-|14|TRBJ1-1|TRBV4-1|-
TGCGCCAGCAGCCACGAAGGGGAGAACACTGAAGCTTTCTTT
CASSHEGENTEAFF
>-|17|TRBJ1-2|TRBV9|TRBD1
TGTGCCAGCAGCGTAGACCCCACCCCCGGGACAGGGGATGGCTACACCTTC
CASSVDPTPGTGDGYTF
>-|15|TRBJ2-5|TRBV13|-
TGTGCCAGCAGCTCCCTTTCAGGGACCCAAGAGACCCAGTACTTC
CASSSLSGTQETQYF
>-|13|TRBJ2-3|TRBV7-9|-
TGTGCCGGCCGGGGACAATCCACAGATACGCAGTATTTT
CAGRGQSTDTQYF
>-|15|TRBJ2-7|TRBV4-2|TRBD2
TGTGCCAGCAGCCGGGACTACCTTAGCTCCTACGAGCAGTACTTC
CASSRDYLSSYEQYF
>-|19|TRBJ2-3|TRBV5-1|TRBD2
TGCGCCAGCAGCCTACTAGCGGGGGGTCCTCGCCCGCTCACAGATACGCAGTATTTT
CASSLLAGGPRPLTDTQYF
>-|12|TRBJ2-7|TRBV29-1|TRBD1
TGCAGCGTTGCCAGGGGGCGGCGCGAGCAGTACTTC
CSVARGRREQYF
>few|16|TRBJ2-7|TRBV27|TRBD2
TGTGCCAGCAGTACAACATATAGCGGGGGCTCCTACGAGCAGTACTTC
CASSTTYSGGSYEQYF
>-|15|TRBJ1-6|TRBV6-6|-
TGTGCCAGCAGTGTCGGACAGAGCTATAATTCACCCCTCCACTTT
CASSVGQSYNSPLHF
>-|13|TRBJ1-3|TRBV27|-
TGTGCCAGCAGTTCCCAGGGTGGGAACACCATATATTTT
CASSSQGGNTIYF
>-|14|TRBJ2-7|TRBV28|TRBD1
TGTGCCAGCAGATCCGGGACAGGGCCCTACGAGCAGTACTTC
CASRSGTGPYEQYF
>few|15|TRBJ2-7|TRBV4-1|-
TGCGCCAGCAGCCAAAGCCCCGCAGGGGCCTACGAGCAGTACTTC
CASSQSPAGAYEQYF
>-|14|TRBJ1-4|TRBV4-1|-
TGCGCCAGCAGCCAATTACGACAGGTTGAAAAACTGTTTTTT
CASSQLRQVEKLFF
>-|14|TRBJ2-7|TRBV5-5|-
TGTGCCAGCAGCTGGAGGGTACGCTCCTACGAGCAGTACTTC
CASSWRVRSYEQYF
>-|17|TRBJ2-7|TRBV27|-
TGTGCCAGCGGGGACAGTACTAAAGCGGGCCTCCCTGATTCGTCGTACTTC
CASGDSTKAGLPDSSYF
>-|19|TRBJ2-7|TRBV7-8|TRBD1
TGTGCCAGCAGCTCCTCCGGACAGGGGGCCCAACACCTCCCTGTCGAGCAGTACTTC
CASSSSGQGAQHLPVEQYF
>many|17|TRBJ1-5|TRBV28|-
TGTGCCAGCAGTTTGGGGGTGGGGTGGGGCGGCAATCAGCCCCAGCATTTT
CASSLGVGWGGNQPQHF
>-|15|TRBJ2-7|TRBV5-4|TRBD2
TGTGCCAGCAGCTTAGGGCGGGGGAGCTCCTACGAGCAGTACTTC
CASSLGRGSSYEQYF
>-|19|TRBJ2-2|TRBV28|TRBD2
TGTGCCAGCAGCCCGGGACTAGCGGGGATCTGGGTGGGCACCGGGGAGCTGTTTTTT
CASSPGLAGIWVGTGELFF
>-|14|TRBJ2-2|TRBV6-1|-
TGTGCCAGCAGTGAAGGGGCGGACACCGGGGAGCTGTTTTTT
CASSEGADTGELFF
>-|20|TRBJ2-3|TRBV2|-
TGTGCCAGCAGTGCCCGGAGGACATTTTCTGTTTCCTCTAGCACAGATACGCAGTATTTT
CASSARRTFSVSSSTDTQYF
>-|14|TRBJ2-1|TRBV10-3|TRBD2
TGTGCCATAGCGGGGGTTTCCTCCTACAATGAGCAGTTCTTC
CAIAGVSSYNEQFF
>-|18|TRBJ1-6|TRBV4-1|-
TGCGCCAGCACCTCAGCGCGGGGTCCGGGCTCCTATAATTCACCCCTCCACTTT
CASTSARGPGSYNSPLHF
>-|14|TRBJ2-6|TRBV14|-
TGTGCCAGCAGCCCGAACTCTGGGGCCAACGTCCTGACTTTC
CASSPNSGANVLTF
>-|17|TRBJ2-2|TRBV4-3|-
TGCGCCAGCAGCCAAGACTCGGTTGGCGGGTCAACCGGGGAGCTGTTTTTT
CASSQDSVGGSTGELFF
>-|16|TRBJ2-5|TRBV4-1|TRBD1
TGCGCCAGCAGCCAGGGAGCCGGGACAGGGGAGGAGACCCAGTACTTC
CASSQGAGTGEETQYF
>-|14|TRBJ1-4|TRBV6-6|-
TGTGCCAGCGGCGGGAGGGAAGGTGGAGAAAAACTGTTTTTT
CASGGREGGEKLFF
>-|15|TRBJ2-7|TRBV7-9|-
TGTGCCAGCAGCTTCTTGGGGGAGGCCCCCTACGAGCAGTACTTC
CASSFLGEAPYEQYF
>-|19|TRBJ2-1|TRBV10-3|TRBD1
TGTGCCATCAGCTTTGACAGGGCATCTAGCCCGCTCCCCTACAATGAGCAGTTCTTC
CAISFDRASSPLPYNEQFF
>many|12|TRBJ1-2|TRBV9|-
TGTGCCAGCAGCCCGGGGAACTATGGCTACACCTTC
CASSPGNYGYTF
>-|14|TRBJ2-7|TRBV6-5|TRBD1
TGTGCCAGCAGATCGGGACAGGGAGTCTACGAGCAGTACTTC
CASRSGQGVYEQYF
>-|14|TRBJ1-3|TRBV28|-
TGTGCCAGCAGTTTATTGACGTATGGAAACACCATATATTTT
CASSLLTYGNTIYF
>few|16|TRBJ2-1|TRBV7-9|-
TGTGCCAGCAGCCAAGATGACAGGCTCTCCTACAATGAGCAGTTCTTC
CASSQDDRLSYNEQFF
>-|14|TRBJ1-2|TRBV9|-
TGTGCCAGCAGCCCCGAAGGGGCGGGCTATGGCTACACCTTC
CASSPEGAGYGYTF
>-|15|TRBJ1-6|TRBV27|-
TGTGCCAGCAGTTTAGCGACGGGACTAAATTCACCCCTCCACTTT
CASSLATGLNSPLHF
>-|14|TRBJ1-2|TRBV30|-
TGTGCCTGGAGTTGGGAGGACCTAGTTGGAGGCTACACCTTC
CAWSWEDLVGGYTF
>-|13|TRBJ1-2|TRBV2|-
TGTGCCAGCAGGAACCAGGAGCTCTATGGCTACACCTTC
CASRNQELYGYTF
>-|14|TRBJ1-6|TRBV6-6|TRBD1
TGTGCCAGCAGTGCACAGGGGAAGGATTCACCCCTCCACTTT
CASSAQGKDSPLHF
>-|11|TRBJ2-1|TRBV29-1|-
TGCAGCGCGGACGGATACAATGAGCAGTTCTTC
CSADGYNEQFF
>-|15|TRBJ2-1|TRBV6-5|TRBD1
TGTGCCAGCAGTTACCTCCCCACAGGGGCCTATGAGCAGTTCTTC
CASSYLPTGAYEQFF
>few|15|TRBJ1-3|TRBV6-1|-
TGTGCCAGCAGTGAAGAGGTACTCTCTGGAAACACCATATATTTT
CASSEEVLSGNTIYF
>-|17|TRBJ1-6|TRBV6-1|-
TGTGCCAGCAGTGAAGTCCCTGGCAGACGAATTAATTCACCCCTCCACTTT
CASSEVPGRRINSPLHF
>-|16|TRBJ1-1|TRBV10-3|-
TGTGCCATCAGTGGACATCGACAGTTGGTGAACACTGAAGCTTTCTTT
CAISGHRQLVNTEAFF
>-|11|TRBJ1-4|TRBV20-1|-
TGCAGTGCCGACCGGGAAGAAAAACTGTTTTTT
CSADREEKLFF
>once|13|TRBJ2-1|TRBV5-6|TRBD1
TGTGCCAGCAGGGGGACAGACTACAATGAGCAGTTCTTC
CASRGTDYNEQFF
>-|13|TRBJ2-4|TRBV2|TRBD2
TGTGCCAGCAGTGAGCTAGCGGGGTCCTATCAGTACTTC
CASSELAGSYQYF
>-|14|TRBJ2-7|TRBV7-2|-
TGTGCCAGCAGCTTATGGGACGGGTCCTACGAGCAGTACTTC
CASSLWDGSYEQYF
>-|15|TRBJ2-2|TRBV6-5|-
TGTGCCAGCAGCCGGGACTGGCCGGGGACCGGGGAGCTGTTTTTT
CASSRDWPGTGELFF
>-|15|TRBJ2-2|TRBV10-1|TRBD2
TGCGCCAGCAGCGGGACTAGCGGGAGTTCCGGGGAGCTGTTTTTT
CASSGTSGSSGELFF
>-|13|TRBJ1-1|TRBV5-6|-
TGTGCCAGCAGCTCGTCCGGGAACACTGAAGCTTTCTTT
CASSSSGNTEAFF
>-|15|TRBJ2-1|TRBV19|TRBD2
TGTGCCAGTAGTGCCGGGACTAGCGGGAGCAATGAGCAGTTCTTC
CASSAGTSGSNEQFF
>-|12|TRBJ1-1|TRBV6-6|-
TGTGCCAGCAATGGGCTGAACACTGAAGCTTTCTTT
CASNGLNTEAFF
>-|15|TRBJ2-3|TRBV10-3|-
TGTGCCATCAGTGCAAGCCAACCAGCGGGCGTAACGCAGTATTTT
CAISASQPAGVTQYF
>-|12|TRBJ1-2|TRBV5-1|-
TGCGCCAGCAGCTTGGATGTTTGGGGCTACACCTTC
CASSLDVWGYTF
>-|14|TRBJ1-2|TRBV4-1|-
TGCGCCAGCAGCCAAGAACCCCCCCCCTATGGCTACACCTTC
CASSQEPPPYGYTF